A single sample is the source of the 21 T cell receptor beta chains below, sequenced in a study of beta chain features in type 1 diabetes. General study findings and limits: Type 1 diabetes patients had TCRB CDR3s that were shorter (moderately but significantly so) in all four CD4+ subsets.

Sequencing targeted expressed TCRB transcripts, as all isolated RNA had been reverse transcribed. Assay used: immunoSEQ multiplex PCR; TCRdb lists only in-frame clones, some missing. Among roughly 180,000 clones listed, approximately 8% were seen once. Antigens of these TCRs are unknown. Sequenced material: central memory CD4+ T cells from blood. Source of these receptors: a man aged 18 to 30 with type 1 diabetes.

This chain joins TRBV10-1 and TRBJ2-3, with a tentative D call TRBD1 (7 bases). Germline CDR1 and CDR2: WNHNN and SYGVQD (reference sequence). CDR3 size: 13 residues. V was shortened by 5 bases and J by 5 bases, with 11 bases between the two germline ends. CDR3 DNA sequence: TGCGCCAGCAGTCATCAGGGGGGAGATACGCAGTATTTT. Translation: CASSHQGGDTQYF.

The CDR3 region is CAWSEDSNQPQHF. CDR3 DNA sequence: TGTGCCTGGAGCGAGGATAGCAATCAGCCCCAGCATTTT. The rearrangement links TRBV30 to TRBJ1-5; D unresolved. Trimming shortened V by 3 bases and J by 0 bases, and 6 bases separated the two germline ends. The CDR3 covers 13 residues. CDR1 is GTSNPN, CDR2 SVGIG, per germline (reference sequence). The variable domain in full, with the rest retrieved from reference TRBV30 and TRBJ1-5, is SQTIHQWPATLVQPVGSPLSLECTVEGTSNPNLYWYRQAAGRGLQLLFYSVGIGQISSEVPQNLSASRPQDRQFILSSKKLLLSDSGFYLCAWSEDSNQPQHFGDGTRLSIL.

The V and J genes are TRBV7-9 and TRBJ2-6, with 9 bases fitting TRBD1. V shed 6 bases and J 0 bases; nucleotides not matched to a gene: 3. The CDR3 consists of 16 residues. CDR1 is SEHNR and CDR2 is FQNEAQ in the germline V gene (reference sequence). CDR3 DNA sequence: TGTGCCAGCAGTGGGACAGGGCGCTCTGGGGCCAACGTCCTGACTTTC. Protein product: CASSGTGRSGANVLTF. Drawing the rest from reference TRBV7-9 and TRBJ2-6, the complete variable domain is DTGVSQNPRHKITKRGQNVTFRCDPISEHNRLYWYRQTLGQGPEFLTYFQNEAQLEKSRLLSDRFSAERPKGSFSTLEIQRTEQGDSAMYLCASSGTGRSGANVLTFGAGSRLTVL.

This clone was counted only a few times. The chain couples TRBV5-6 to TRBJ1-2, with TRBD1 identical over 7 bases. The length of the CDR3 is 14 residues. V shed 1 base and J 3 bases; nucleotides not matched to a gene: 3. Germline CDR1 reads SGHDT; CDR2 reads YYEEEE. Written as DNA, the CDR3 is TGTGCCAGCAGCTTGACCGGGACAGACTATGGCTACACCTTC. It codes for CASSLTGTDYGYTF. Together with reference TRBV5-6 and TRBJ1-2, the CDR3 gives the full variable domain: DAGVTQSPTHLIKTRGQQVTLRCSPKSGHDTVSWYQQALGQGPQFIFQYYEEEERQRGNFPDRFSGHQFPNYSSELNVNALLLGDSALYLCASSLTGTDYGYTFGSGTRLTVV.

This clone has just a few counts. The CDR3 spells CASSRGTSGFSYNEQFF. The CDR3 DNA follows: TGTGCCAGCAGCCGGGGGACTAGCGGTTTTTCCTACAATGAGCAGTTCTTC. The genes are TRBV7-2 and TRBJ2-1; TRBD2 matches 11 bases. Unmatched junction bases numbered 7, after V lost 5 bases and J lost 1 base. CDR3 size: 17 residues. Per germline, CDR1 SGHTA and CDR2 FQGNSA.

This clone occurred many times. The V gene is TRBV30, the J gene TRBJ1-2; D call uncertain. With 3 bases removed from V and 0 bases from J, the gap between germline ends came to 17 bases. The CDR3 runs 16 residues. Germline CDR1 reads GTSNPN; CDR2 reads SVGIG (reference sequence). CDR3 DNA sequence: TGTGCCTGGAGCGCCATCACAGTAGGTCCTAACTATGGCTACACCTTC. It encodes CAWSAITVGPNYGYTF.

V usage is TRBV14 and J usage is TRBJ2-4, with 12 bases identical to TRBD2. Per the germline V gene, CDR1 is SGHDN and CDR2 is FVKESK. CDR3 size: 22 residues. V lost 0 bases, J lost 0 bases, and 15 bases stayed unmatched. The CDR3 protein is CASSQELLPSGGVPQAKNIQYF. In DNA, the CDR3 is TGTGCCAGCAGCCAAGAGCTATTGCCTAGCGGGGGGGTCCCCCAAGCCAAAAACATTCAGTACTTC.

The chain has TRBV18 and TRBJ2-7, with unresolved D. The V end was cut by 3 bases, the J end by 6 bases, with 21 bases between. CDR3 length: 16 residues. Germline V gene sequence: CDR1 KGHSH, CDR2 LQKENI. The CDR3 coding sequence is TGTGCCAGCTCACCCCCCGGTAGGAGTACCCAACCCGAGCAGTACTTC. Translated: CASSPPGRSTQPEQYF. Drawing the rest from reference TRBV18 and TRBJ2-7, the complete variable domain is NAGVMQNPRHLVRRRGQEARLRCSPMKGHSHVYWYRQLPEEGLKFMVYLQKENIIDESGMPKERFSAEFPKEGPSILRIQQVVRGDSAAYFCASSPPGRSTQPEQYFGPGTRLTVT.

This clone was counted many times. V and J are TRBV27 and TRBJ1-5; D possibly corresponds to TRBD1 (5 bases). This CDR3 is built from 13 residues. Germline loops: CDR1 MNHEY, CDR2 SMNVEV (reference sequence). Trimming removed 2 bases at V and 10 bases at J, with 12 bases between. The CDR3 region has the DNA TGTGCCAGCAGTTTAGGTGGCGGGGGTCCCCAGCATTTT. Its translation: CASSLGGGGPQHF.

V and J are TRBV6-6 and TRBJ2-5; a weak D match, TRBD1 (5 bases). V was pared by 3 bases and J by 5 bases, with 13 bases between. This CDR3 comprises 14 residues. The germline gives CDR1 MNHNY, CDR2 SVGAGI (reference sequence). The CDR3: CASSYFAAGETQYF. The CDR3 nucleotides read TGTGCCAGCAGTTATTTTGCGGCAGGGGAGACCCAGTACTTC.

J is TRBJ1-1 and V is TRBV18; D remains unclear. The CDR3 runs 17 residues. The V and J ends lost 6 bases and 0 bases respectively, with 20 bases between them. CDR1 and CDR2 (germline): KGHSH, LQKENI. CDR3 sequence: CASSSQLQVTMNTEAFF. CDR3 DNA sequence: TGTGCCAGCTCCTCCCAATTGCAGGTTACCATGAACACTGAAGCTTTCTTT.

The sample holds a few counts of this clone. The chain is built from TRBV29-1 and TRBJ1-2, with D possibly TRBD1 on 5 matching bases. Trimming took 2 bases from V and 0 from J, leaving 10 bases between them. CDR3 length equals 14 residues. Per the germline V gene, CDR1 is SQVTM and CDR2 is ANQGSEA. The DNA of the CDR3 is TGCAGCGTTGAACAGACAGAGGCTAACTATGGCTACACCTTC. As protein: CSVEQTEANYGYTF.

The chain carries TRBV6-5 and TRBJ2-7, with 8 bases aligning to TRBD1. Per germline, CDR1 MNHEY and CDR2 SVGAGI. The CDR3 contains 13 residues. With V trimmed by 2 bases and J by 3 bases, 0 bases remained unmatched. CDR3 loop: CASSYGTGYEQYF. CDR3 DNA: TGTGCCAGCAGTTACGGGACAGGCTACGAGCAGTACTTC.

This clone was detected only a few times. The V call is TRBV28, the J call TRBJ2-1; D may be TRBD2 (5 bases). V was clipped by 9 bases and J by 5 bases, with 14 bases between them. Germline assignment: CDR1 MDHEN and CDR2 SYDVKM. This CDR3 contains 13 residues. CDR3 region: CASCSLAHNEQFF. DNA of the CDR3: TGTGCCAGTTGTAGTCTAGCCCACAATGAGCAGTTCTTC.

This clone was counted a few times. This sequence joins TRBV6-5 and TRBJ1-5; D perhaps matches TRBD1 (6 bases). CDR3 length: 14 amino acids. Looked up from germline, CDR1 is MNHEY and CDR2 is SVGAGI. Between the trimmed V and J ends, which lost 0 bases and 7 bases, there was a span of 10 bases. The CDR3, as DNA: TGTGCCAGCAGTTACTCCGTGAGGGGGCAGCCCCAGCATTTT. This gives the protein CASSYSVRGQPQHF.

CDR3: CASSGGDYHKGNEQFF. The CDR3 coding sequence is TGTGCCAGCAGCGGGGGGGACTACCACAAGGGGAATGAGCAGTTCTTC. The V and J genes are TRBV7-9 and TRBJ2-1, with TRBD2 matching 7 bases. Germline V gene lookup returns CDR1 SEHNR and CDR2 FQNEAQ (reference sequence). The CDR3 covers 16 residues. The V segment lost 5 bases and the J segment 7 bases; nucleotides outside the gene matches: 14. The whole variable domain, filled in from reference TRBV7-9 and TRBJ2-1, reads DTGVSQNPRHKITKRGQNVTFRCDPISEHNRLYWYRQTLGQGPEFLTYFQNEAQLEKSRLLSDRFSAERPKGSFSTLEIQRTEQGDSAMYLCASSGGDYHKGNEQFFGPGTRLTVL.

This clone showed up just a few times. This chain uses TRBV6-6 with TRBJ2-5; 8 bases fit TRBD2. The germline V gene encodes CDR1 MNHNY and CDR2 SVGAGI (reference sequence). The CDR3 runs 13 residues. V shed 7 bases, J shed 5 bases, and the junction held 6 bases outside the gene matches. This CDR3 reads CASMRGALETQYF. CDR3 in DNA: TGTGCCAGCATGCGGGGGGCGTTGGAGACCCAGTACTTC.

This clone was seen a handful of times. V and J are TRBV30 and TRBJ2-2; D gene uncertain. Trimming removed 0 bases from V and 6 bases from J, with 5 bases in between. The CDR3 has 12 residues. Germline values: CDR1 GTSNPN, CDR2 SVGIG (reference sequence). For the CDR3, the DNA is TGTGCCTGGAGTGTATCAGCCGGGGAGCTGTTTTTT. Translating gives CAWSVSAGELFF.

Here the CDR3 reads CASSSQGFEQYF. CDR3 nucleotides: TGTGCCAGCAGTTCGCAGGGTTTCGAGCAGTACTTC. The chain recombines TRBV28 with TRBJ2-7; TRBD1 might be the D (5 bases). Trimming took off 4 bases at V and 6 bases at J, with 10 bases between the two ends. Per the germline V gene, CDR1 is MDHEN and CDR2 is SYDVKM. The CDR3 has 12 residues.

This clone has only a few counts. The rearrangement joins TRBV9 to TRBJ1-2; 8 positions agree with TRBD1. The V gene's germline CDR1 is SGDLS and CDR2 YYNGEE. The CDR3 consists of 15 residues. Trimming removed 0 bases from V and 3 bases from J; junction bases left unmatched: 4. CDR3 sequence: CASSVGDRYHYGYTF. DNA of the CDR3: TGTGCCAGCAGCGTAGGGGACAGGTATCACTATGGCTACACCTTC.

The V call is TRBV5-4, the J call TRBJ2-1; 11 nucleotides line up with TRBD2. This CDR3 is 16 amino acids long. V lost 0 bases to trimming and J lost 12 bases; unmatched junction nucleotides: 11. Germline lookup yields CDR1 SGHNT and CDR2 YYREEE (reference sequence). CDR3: CASSLAGLAGGYVQFF. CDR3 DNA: TGTGCCAGCAGCTTGGCCGGGCTAGCGGGGGGTTATGTGCAGTTCTTC. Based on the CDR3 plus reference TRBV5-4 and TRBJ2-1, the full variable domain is ETGVTQSPTHLIKTRGQQVTLRCSSQSGHNTVSWYQQALGQGPQFIFQYYREEENGRGNFPPRFSGLQFPNYSSELNVNALELDDSALYLCASSLAGLAGGYVQFFGPGTRLTVL.